This is a list of T cell receptor beta chains from one sample in a study of post-analysis software for immune sequencing data. TCRdb used MiXCR to reprocess the PCR reads, holding one entry per CDR3 protein. The sample lists 750,000 to 900,000 distinct CDR3 sequences, around 46% occurring once. Sequencing input: blood. The receptors were gathered from a girl aged 5-17 years with multiple sclerosis. The CDR3 runs from the conserved cysteine through the conserved F or W.

J,V,CDR3
TRBJ2-3,TRBV4-3,CASSRYQLAGAGNTQYF
TRBJ2-1,TRBV6-1,CASRPRGSEQFF
TRBJ1-1,TRBV20-1,CSARDFRGTEAFF
TRBJ2-1,TRBV12-3/TRBV12-4,CASSSLQPGWDEQFF
TRBJ2-1,TRBV13,CASTLQAGGYNEQFF
TRBJ2-5,TRBV5-1,CACSLEETQYF
TRBJ2-7,TRBV7-8,CASSFSGRAMQYF
TRBJ2-4,TRBV7-9,CASSPTGTLAKNIQYF
TRBJ2-1,TRBV5-1,CASSLAGGETYNEQFF
TRBJ2-1,TRBV20-1,CSALTGGNNEQFF
TRBJ2-7,TRBV7-7,CASSLGTGPPIYEQYF
TRBJ2-5,TRBV28,CASSLFLAGDETQYF
TRBJ1-2,TRBV6-1,CATRDRLNYGYTF
TRBJ2-7,TRBV27,CASRGDPGQGPYEQYF